A single sample gave rise to the 21 T cell receptor beta chains below, sequenced in a study of T cells in Graves' hyperthyroidism and ophthalmopathy. What was amplified from RNA transcripts were TCR beta CDR3 regions. The HTBI primer set drove a first-round RT-PCR of the TCR CDR3. TCRdb re-called the multiplex PCR reads with MiXCR, one entry per CDR3 protein. The sample lists roughly 580,000 distinct CDR3 sequences, roughly 14% occurring once. Material for sequencing was blood. Receptors originate from a woman aged 25-40 years with Graves' hyperthyroidism that later progressed to Graves' ophthalmopathy.

This clonotype turned up a few times. The genes are TRBV5-4 and TRBJ1-6, with D possibly TRBD1 on 5 matching bases. Germline CDR1 and CDR2: SGHNT and YYREEE (reference sequence). The germline V and J ends were trimmed by 4 bases and 10 bases, with 18 bases remaining between them. This CDR3 region has 15 residues. The CDR3 DNA is TGTGCCAGCAGCCCAGGCCTGGGCAGGGACTCACCCCTCCACTTT. It is translated as CASSPGLGRDSPLHF.

The table lists this clonotype with many counts. This chain joins TRBV11-2 and TRBJ2-5; 7 positions match TRBD2. CDR1 is SGHAT and CDR2 is FQNNGV in the germline V gene. The CDR3 contains 16 residues. V trimming: 0 bases; J trimming: 5 bases; junction bases outside the gene matches: 9. In nucleotides, the CDR3 is TGTGCCAGCAGCTTAGAGGGAGGGCCCGTTTGGGAGACCCAGTACTTC. Its protein is CASSLEGGPVWETQYF.

This clonotype was seen many times. This chain connects TRBV30 to TRBJ1-1, with D maybe TRBD1 (6 bases). This CDR3 region has 11 residues. V was cut by 4 bases and J by 6 bases, with 9 bases left in between. Germline lookup yields CDR1 GTSNPN and CDR2 SVGIG (reference sequence). CDR3 nucleotide sequence: TGTGCCTGGATATCAGGGGCTGAAGCTTTCTTT. It yields the protein CAWISGAEAFF.

The chain links TRBV4-2 to TRBJ2-7, with 13 positions matching TRBD2. The ends lost 2 bases at V and 2 bases at J; junction bases unmatched: 9. CDR3 size: 18 residues. Germline V gives CDR1 LGHNA, CDR2 YNFKEQ. The CDR3 DNA sequence: TGTGCCAGCAGCCAACCTACCTCACTAGCGGGGGGGACCTACGAGCAGTACTTC. Encoded protein: CASSQPTSLAGGTYEQYF.

V and J are TRBV6-2 or TRBV6-3 and TRBJ2-2, with 11 bases lining up with TRBD2. The CDR3 has 16 residues. V was pared by 4 bases and J by 6 bases, with 7 bases of the junction left unmatched. CDR1 is MNHEY, CDR2 SVGEGT, per germline. The CDR3: CASSLAGGPGAGELFF. DNA of the CDR3: TGTGCCAGCAGTTTAGCGGGAGGGCCGGGCGCCGGGGAGCTGTTTTTT.

The chain is built from TRBV5-1 and TRBJ1-2, with 7 bases identical to TRBD1. Looked up from germline, CDR1 is SGHRS and CDR2 is YFSETQ. The CDR3 runs to 14 residues. V trimming: 7 bases; J trimming: 0 bases; junction bases outside the gene matches: 6. The CDR3 here is CASRQGDTNYGYTF. The CDR3 coding sequence is TGCGCCAGCCGCCAGGGGGATACTAACTATGGCTACACCTTC.

At least ten counts were recorded for this clonotype. The chain uses TRBV18 and TRBJ2-1, with 10 bases lining up with TRBD2. V dropped 3 bases and J dropped 8; count of bases not matched to a gene: 7. Germline V gives CDR1 KGHSH, CDR2 LQKENI. This CDR3 comprises 15 residues. The CDR3 here is CASSPSSGRRDEQFF. The DNA of the CDR3 is TGTGCCAGCTCACCCTCTAGCGGGAGAAGGGATGAGCAGTTCTTC.

This clonotype was recorded a few times. The genes are TRBV7-9 and TRBJ1-4, with a possible D match to TRBD1 (5 bases). CDR3 length: 13 amino acids. Trimming cost V 6 bases and J 7 bases, with 12 bases left between them. Germline loops: CDR1 SEHNR, CDR2 FQNEAQ (reference sequence). This CDR3 reads CASSPGAFEKLFF. For the CDR3, the DNA is TGTGCCAGCAGTCCCGGGGCCTTTGAAAAACTGTTTTTT.

V is TRBV20-1 and J is TRBJ2-7, with 10 positions matching TRBD2. Germline loops: CDR1 DFQATT, CDR2 SNEGSKA (reference sequence). V was pared by 1 base and J by 7 bases, with 7 bases of the junction left unmatched. The length of the CDR3 is 14 residues. The CDR3 protein is CSARGTSGTGEQYF. DNA for the CDR3: TGCAGTGCTAGAGGAACTAGCGGGACGGGTGAGCAGTACTTC.

Details on this clonotype: Sequence at one end of the junction differs from germline and may be a read error. The gene calls are TRBV6-2 or TRBV6-3 and TRBJ2-3; 8 bases are shared with TRBD2. This CDR3 has 17 amino acids. Germline V gene data show CDR1 as MNHEY and CDR2 as SVGEGT. In DNA form, the CDR3 reads TGTGCCAGCAGTTTGGGTGCGGGGGGTGAGGTCACAGATACGCAGTGTTTT. Encoded protein: CASSLGAGGEVTDTQCF.

The sample holds many counts of this clonotype. V gene TRBV11-1 combines with J gene TRBJ1-1; D is unresolved. The CDR3 has 15 amino acids. Germline-derived CDR1 and CDR2 are SGHAT and FQDESV (reference sequence). V dropped 5 bases and J dropped 1 base, with 14 bases sitting between them. CDR3 sequence reads: CASSRAGRRNTEAFF. The CDR3 nucleotides read TGTGCCAGCAGCCGCGCCGGACGTAGGAACACTGAAGCTTTCTTT. The whole variable domain, remainder taken from reference TRBV11-1 and TRBJ1-1, is EAEVAQSPRYKITEKSQAVAFWCDPISGHATLYWYRQILGQGPELLVQFQDESVVDDSQLPKDRFSAERLKGVDSTLKIQPAELGDSAMYLCASSRAGRRNTEAFFGQGTRLTVV.

As for this clonotype: A much more abundant neighbour one base away suggests this may be a read error. The chain carries TRBV19 and TRBJ1-2; D not resolved. Germline V gene data show CDR1 as LNHDA and CDR2 as SQIVND (reference sequence). This CDR3 is built from 12 residues. V lost 5 bases to trimming and J lost 7 bases, with 11 bases between them. The CDR3 DNA reads as TGTGCCAGTAGTCTTCAGGAGTTTGGCTACACCTTC. Residues: CASSLQEFGYTF.

For this clonotype: Since a much larger clone is just one base distant, this may be a read error. The chain is built from TRBV6-5 and TRBJ1-2, with 10 bases aligning to TRBD1. This CDR3 has 16 amino acids. The germline V gene has CDR1 MNHEY and CDR2 SVGAGI. DNA for the CDR3: TGTGCCAGCAGTTACTCGACAGGGGGCAAGAACTATGGCCACACCTTC. Translating it yields CASSYSTGGKNYGHTF.

The table lists this clonotype with many counts. J is TRBJ2-2 and V is TRBV11-1; TRBD1 might be the D (6 bases). The germline gives CDR1 SGHAT, CDR2 FQDESV (reference sequence). V lost 5 bases to trimming and J lost 5 bases, with 12 bases between them. This CDR3 contains 14 residues. CDR3 loop: CASSLTGSTGELFF. As DNA, the CDR3 is TGTGCCAGCAGCCTGACAGGCTCAACCGGGGAGCTGTTTTTT.

To note about this clonotype: A read error may produce the germline difference seen at one junction end. In DNA form, the CDR3 reads TGCGCCAGCAGCGCCAGGTTGGGTAGCACAGATACGCAGTATTTT. Translation: CASSARLGSTDTQYF. The chain recombines TRBV2 with TRBJ2-3, with unresolved D. This CDR3 is 15 amino acids long. The germline V gene encodes CDR1 SNHLY and CDR2 FYNNEI.

This clonotype was counted only a few times. The chain has TRBV20-1 and TRBJ2-4; D is undetermined. Germline V gives CDR1 DFQATT, CDR2 SNEGSKA (reference sequence). V was shortened by 0 bases and J by 6 bases, with 9 bases between the two germline ends. This CDR3 spans 13 amino acids. The CDR3 DNA sequence: TGCAGTGCTAGAGATCCTGGCCTAAACATTCAGTACTTC. Amino acid sequence: CSARDPGLNIQYF.

The chain links TRBV9 to TRBJ2-2; possibly TRBD1 for D (6 bases). The CDR3 spans 16 residues. Germline assignment: CDR1 SGDLS and CDR2 YYNGEE. V was trimmed by 2 bases and J by 0 bases, leaving 11 bases between them. The DNA for the CDR3 is TGTGCCAGCAGCGTCCACAGGGCTTCGAACACCGGGGAGCTGTTTTTT. This encodes CASSVHRASNTGELFF. The full variable domain, completed using reference TRBV9 and TRBJ2-2, is DSGVTQTPKHLITATGQRVTLRCSPRSGDLSVYWYQQSLDQGLQFLIQYYNGEERAKGNILERFSAQQFPDLHSELNLSSLELGDSALYFCASSVHRASNTGELFFGEGSRLTVL.

This clonotype was recorded at least ten times. The chain is built from TRBV30 and TRBJ2-1; the D gene is possibly TRBD1 (5 bases). V lost 2 bases to trimming and J lost 10 bases, with 18 bases between them. The germline CDR1 and CDR2 sequences are GTSNPN and SVGIG (reference sequence). The CDR3 is 14 residues long. The CDR3 here is CAWSLGIGQWEQFF. The CDR3 region has the DNA TGTGCCTGGAGTCTTGGGATTGGACAATGGGAGCAGTTCTTC.

This clonotype appeared many times. The chain joins TRBV19 to TRBJ1-2, with 9 bases that match TRBD1. Germline V gene lookup returns CDR1 LNHDA and CDR2 SQIVND (reference sequence). The CDR3 consists of 13 residues. V lost 3 bases and J lost 7; bases outside the gene matches: 3. The CDR3 spells CASSMGQGSGYTF. The DNA for the CDR3 is TGTGCCAGTAGTATGGGACAGGGCAGTGGCTACACCTTC.

The rearrangement uses TRBV27 and TRBJ1-2; 8 bases fit TRBD1. J gave up 0 bases and V 7 bases, and 7 bases lay outside the gene matches. CDR1 MNHEY and CDR2 SMNVEV come from the germline V gene (reference sequence). CDR3 length: 15 amino acids. CDR3 loop: CASTGRGQSNYGYTF. The CDR3 DNA sequence: TGTGCCAGCACGGGCAGGGGGCAGTCTAACTATGGCTACACCTTC.

Remarks on this clonotype: One end of the junction is discordant with germline, which a read error may explain. The chain combines TRBV25-1 with TRBJ1-1, with D unclear. CDR1 and CDR2 (germline): MGHDK, SYGVNS. This CDR3 is built from 13 residues. The CDR3 DNA reads TGTGCCAGCCGTGAATATGGGAGGACTGAAGCTTTCTTT. Translation: CASREYGRTEAFF.